This TCR beta chain was retrieved from a study of metastatic and nonmetastatic thyroid tumors. At the level of the study: From malignant and benign thyroid patients, repertoires in blood and in tumor or nodule tissue were compared. Findings and limits, study-wide: Malignant tumors reportedly showed significantly higher TCR beta diversity than benign nodules in both blood and tumor.

The CDR3 covers 13 residues. Germline assignment: CDR1 MDHEN and CDR2 SYDVKM. V shed 6 bases and J shed 5 bases, with 11 bases lying between them. On this clone itself: Its target is unknown.

Ahead of thyroid surgery, no patient had received treatment of any kind. Authors' analysis steps: The distant-metastasis classifier for papillary thyroid cancer was built from CDR3 differences across clinicopathological groups. TCRdb reanalyzed the PCR reads with MiXCR. These V and J calls originate from TCRdb's pipeline instead of the authors' own analysis. The table has about 16,000 clones, 25% to 35% seen once. The sequenced material came from tumor tissue. This sequence joins TRBV28 and TRBJ2-1; the D is unclear. This TCR derives from a male donor with papillary thyroid cancer or a benign thyroid nodule (not recorded which). Some clones in this sample may be carry-over from other donors' samples. The CDR3 coding sequence is TGTGCCAGCAGCCCTGACCTCGACAATGAGCAGTTCTTC. This encodes CASSPDLDNEQFF.